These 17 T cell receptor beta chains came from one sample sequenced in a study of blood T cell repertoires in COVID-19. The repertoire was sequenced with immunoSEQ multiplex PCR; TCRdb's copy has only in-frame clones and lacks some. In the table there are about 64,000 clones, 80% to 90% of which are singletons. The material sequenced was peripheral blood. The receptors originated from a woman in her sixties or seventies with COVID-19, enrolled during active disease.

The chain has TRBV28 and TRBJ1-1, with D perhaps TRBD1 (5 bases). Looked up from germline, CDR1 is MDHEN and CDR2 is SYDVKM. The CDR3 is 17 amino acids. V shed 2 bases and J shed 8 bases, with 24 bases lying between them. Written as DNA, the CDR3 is TGTGCCAGCAGTTTACTCTCTTACGGGACTCTTCCTTGGGAAGCTTTCTTT. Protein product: CASSLLSYGTLPWEAFF.

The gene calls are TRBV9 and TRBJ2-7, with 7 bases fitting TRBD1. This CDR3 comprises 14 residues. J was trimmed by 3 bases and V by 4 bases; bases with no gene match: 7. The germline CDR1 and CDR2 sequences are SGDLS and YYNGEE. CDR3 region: CASSPQGQNYEQYF. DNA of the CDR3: TGTGCCAGCAGCCCCCAGGGACAGAACTACGAGCAGTACTTC.

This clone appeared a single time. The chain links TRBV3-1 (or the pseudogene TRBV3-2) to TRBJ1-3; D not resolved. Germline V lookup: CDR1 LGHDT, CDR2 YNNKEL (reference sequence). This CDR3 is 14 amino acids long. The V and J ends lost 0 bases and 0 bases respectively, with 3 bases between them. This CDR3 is CASSQDYSGNTIYF. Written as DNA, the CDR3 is TGTGCCAGCAGCCAAGATTACTCTGGAAACACCATATATTTT.

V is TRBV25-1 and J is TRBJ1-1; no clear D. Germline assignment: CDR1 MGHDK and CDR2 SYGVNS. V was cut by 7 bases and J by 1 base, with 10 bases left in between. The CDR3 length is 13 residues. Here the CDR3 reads CASMASGNTEAFF. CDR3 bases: TGTGCCAGCATGGCCAGCGGGAACACTGAAGCTTTCTTT.

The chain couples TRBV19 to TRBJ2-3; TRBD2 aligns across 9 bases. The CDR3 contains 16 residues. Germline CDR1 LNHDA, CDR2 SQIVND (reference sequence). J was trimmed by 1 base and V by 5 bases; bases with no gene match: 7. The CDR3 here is CASSPRLAVGTDTQYF. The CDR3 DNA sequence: TGTGCCAGTAGTCCCCGACTAGCGGTGGGCACAGATACGCAGTATTTT.

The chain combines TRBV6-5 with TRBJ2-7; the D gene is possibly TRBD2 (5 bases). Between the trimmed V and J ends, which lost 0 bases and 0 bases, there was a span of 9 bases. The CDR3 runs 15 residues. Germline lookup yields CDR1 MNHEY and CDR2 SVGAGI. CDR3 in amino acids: CASSYSVASSYEQYF. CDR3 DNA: TGTGCCAGCAGTTACTCGGTAGCGAGCTCCTACGAGCAGTACTTC.

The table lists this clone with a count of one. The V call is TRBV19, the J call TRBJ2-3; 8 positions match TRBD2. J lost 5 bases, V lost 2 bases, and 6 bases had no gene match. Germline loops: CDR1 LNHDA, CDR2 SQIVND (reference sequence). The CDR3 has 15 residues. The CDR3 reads CASSISSGGGDTQYF. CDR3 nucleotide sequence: TGTGCCAGTAGTATATCCAGCGGGGGCGGAGATACGCAGTATTTT.

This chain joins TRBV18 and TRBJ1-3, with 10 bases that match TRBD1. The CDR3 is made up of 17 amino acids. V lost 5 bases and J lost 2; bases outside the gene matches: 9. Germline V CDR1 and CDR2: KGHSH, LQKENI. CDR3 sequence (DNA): TGTGCCAGCTCAAGCCGGGACAGGGGAGATGCTGGAAACACCATATATTTT. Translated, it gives CASSSRDRGDAGNTIYF.

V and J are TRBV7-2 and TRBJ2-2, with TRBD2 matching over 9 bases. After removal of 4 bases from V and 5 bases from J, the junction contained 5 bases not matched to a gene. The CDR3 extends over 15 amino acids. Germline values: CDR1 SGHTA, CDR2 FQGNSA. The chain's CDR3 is CASSSLAGPTGELFF. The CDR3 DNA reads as TGTGCCAGCAGCTCCCTAGCGGGACCAACCGGGGAGCTGTTTTTT. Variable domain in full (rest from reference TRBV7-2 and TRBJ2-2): GAGVSQSPSNKVTEKGKDVELRCDPISGHTALYWYRQSLGQGLEFLIYFQGNSAPDKSGLPSDRFSAERTGGSVSTLTIQRTQQEDSAVYLCASSSLAGPTGELFFGEGSRLTVL.

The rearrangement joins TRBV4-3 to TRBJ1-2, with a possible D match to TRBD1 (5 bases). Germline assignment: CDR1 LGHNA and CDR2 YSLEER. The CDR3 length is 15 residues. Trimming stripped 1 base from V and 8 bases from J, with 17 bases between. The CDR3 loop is CASSQVRGGLGGYTF. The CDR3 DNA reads TGCGCCAGCAGCCAAGTCCGGGGGGGGTTGGGGGGCTACACCTTC.

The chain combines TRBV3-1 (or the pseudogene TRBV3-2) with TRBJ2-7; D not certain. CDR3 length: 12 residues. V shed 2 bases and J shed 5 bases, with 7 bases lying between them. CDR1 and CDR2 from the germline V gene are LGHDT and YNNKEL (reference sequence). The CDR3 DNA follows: TGTGCCAGCAGCCAACGTTATGACGAGCAGTACTTC. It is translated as CASSQRYDEQYF.

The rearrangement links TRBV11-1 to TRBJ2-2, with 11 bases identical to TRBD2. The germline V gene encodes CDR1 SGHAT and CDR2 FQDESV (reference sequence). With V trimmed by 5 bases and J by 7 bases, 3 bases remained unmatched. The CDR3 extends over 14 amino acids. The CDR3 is CASSLSGGVGELFF. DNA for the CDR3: TGTGCCAGCAGCCTTAGCGGGGGGGTCGGGGAGCTGTTTTTT. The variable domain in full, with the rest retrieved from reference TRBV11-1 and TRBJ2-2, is EAEVAQSPRYKITEKSQAVAFWCDPISGHATLYWYRQILGQGPELLVQFQDESVVDDSQLPKDRFSAERLKGVDSTLKIQPAELGDSAMYLCASSLSGGVGELFFGEGSRLTVL.

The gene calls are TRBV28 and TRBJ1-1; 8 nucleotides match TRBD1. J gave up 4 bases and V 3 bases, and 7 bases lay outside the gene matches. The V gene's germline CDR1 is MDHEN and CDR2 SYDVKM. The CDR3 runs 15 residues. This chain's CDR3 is CASSLQGARSTEAFF. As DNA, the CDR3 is TGTGCCAGCAGTTTGCAGGGGGCGCGTTCCACTGAAGCTTTCTTT.

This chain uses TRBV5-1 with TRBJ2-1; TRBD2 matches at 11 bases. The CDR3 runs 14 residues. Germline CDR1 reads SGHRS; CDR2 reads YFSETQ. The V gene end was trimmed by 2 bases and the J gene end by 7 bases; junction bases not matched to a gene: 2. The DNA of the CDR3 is TGCGCCAGCAGCTTAGGGACTAGCGGAAATGAGCAGTTCTTC. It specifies CASSLGTSGNEQFF.

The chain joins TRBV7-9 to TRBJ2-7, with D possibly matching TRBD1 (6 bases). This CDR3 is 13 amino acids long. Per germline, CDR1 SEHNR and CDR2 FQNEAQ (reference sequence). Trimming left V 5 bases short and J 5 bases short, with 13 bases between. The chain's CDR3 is CASSITGPHEQYF. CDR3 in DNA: TGTGCCAGCAGCATTACAGGGCCCCACGAGCAGTACTTC.

This CDR3 reads CASSPTGGATYEQYF. The CDR3 DNA sequence: TGTGCCAGCAGTCCCACAGGGGGCGCAACCTACGAGCAGTACTTC. The chain links TRBV27 to TRBJ2-7, with 9 bases fitting TRBD1. The germline CDR1 and CDR2 sequences are MNHEY and SMNVEV (reference sequence). The CDR3 extends over 15 amino acids. The V gene end was trimmed by 5 bases and the J gene end by 2 bases; junction bases not matched to a gene: 7.

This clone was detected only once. CDR3 sequence reads: CASRGADTGELFF. The CDR3 region has the DNA TGTGCCAGCAGGGGGGCAGACACCGGGGAGCTGTTTTTT. J is TRBJ2-2 and V is TRBV2; D is perhaps TRBD1 (6 bases). The CDR3 loop spans 13 amino acids. V lost 6 bases to trimming and J lost 3 bases, with 8 bases between them. Germline V lookup: CDR1 SNHLY, CDR2 FYNNEI.